This TCR beta chain was sequenced in a study of T-cell reconstitution after alpha-beta-depleted transplantation in children (dated by TCRdb to the mid-2010s). In terms of the full investigation: Using TCR repertoire profiling, the study followed T-cell immune reconstitution in a quantitative way in children after TCRalphabeta/CD19-depleted allogeneic hematopoietic cell transplantation. Findings and caveats that apply to the study as a whole: The apparently early alphabetaT-cell count recovery about two months after transplant was reportedly dependent on only several hundred rapidly expanded clones derived from non-depleted graft cells. In some patients, the high TCRbeta diversity seen at day 60 was put down to recipient T cells and intrathymic progenitors that had survived conditioning. Hyperexpanded clone frequencies declined over subsequent months; after one year, T-cell counts and TCRbeta diversity were mostly attributed to newly produced T cells.

Library creation used PCR. TCRdb records Illumina HiSeq 2500 as the sequencer. TCR library preparation used molecular barcoding, with unique molecular identifiers applied to normalize quantification of the TCRbeta repertoire. TCRdb itself trimmed the public reads at Q25 with fastp, ran MiXCR and retained productive beta chains. For every CDR3 protein sequence, its rows merge into one entry that carries the most common genes and DNA. Within this sample are over 85,000 distinct CDR3 sequences, with roughly 7.2% of them counted one time only. Roughly 17% of the sample is in the top ten clones. V is shortened by 5 bases, J by 2 bases, and the region joining them spans 12 bases. Including the terminal cysteine and phenylalanine, the CDR3 comprises 14 residues. Of the read, only the CDR3 DNA is kept; its 42 bases are in frame from base 1. CDR1 MNHEY and CDR2 SMNVEV are derived from the germline V gene (reference sequence).

This clonotype was seen at least ten times. Its antigen remains unidentified. Per-base quality was not reported, and no clone a single base away is much larger than it. The meaning of the sample's treatment or condition label: allogeneic hematopoietic cell transplantation with graft depleted of TCRalphabeta T cells and CD19 B cells. TCRalphabeta/CD19-depleted allogeneic hematopoietic cell grafts were given to the transplant recipients, all of whom were children. The sequencing used PBMCs, collected before TCRalphabeta/CD19-depleted stem cell transplant. This TCR was sampled from a boy younger than 10 with acute lymphoblastic leukemia, due to receive a stem cell transplant. The rearranged chain carries TRBV27 and TRBJ1-2; a weak D assignment points to TRBD1 (6 bases agree). The sequenced DNA: TGTGCCAGCAGTGAACAGGGTAAAAACTATGGCTACACCTTC. Its amino acids are CASSEQGKNYGYTF.